This is a list of T cell receptor beta chains from one sample in a study of PD-1 blockade in classical Hodgkin lymphoma. Method: immunoSEQ multiplex PCR; TCRdb's copy keeps in-frame clones and lacks some. This table has fewer than 25,000 clones, approximately 68% appearing once. This specimen consisted of peripheral blood mononuclear cells (PBMCs), obtained before the fourth cycle of nivolumab. All receptors come from a human donor with classical Hodgkin lymphoma. The CDR3 runs from the conserved cysteine through the conserved F or W. The D gene is left open where the match is weak. Not all rows give a size; the values are once, few, many and, for expanded clones, a class.

clone_size	v_call	j_call	cdr3_length	d_call	cdr3_nt	cdr3_aa
NA	TRBV6-1	TRBJ1-4	14	NA	TGTGCCAGCAGGGCCGGGACCACTAATGAAAAACTGTTTTTT	CASRAGTTNEKLFF
few	TRBV6-6	TRBJ2-5	15	NA	TGTGCCAGCAGTTACTCGAGGTCAGGGAGTGAGACCCAGTACTTC	CASSYSRSGSETQYF
once	TRBV11-2	TRBJ2-5	17	TRBD2	TGTGCCAGCAGCTTAGTGCGGTTGCGGGGGGCCGCGGGTACCCAGTACTTC	CASSLVRLRGAAGTQYF
large	TRBV7-9	TRBJ1-4	16	TRBD1	TGTGCCAGCAGCGCCCTTTGGGACAGCATTAATGAAAAACTGTTTTTT	CASSALWDSINEKLFF
NA	TRBV27	TRBJ2-3	14	NA	TGTGCCAGCAGTTTGGAAGCTAGCACAGATACGCAGTATTTT	CASSLEASTDTQYF
medium-sized	TRBV10-3	TRBJ2-5	15	NA	TGTGCCATCAGTGTAGGGATAGGGGGCCAAGAGACCCAGTACTTC	CAISVGIGGQETQYF
few	TRBV5-1	TRBJ1-1	15	NA	TGCGCCAGCAGCTTGGCCAACGGCAGGAACACTGAAGCTTTCTTT	CASSLANGRNTEAFF
NA	TRBV4-3	TRBJ1-6	15	NA	TGCGCCAGCAGCCAAGTCAGACAGGATAATTCACCCCTCCACTTT	CASSQVRQDNSPLHF
large	TRBV9	TRBJ2-7	15	NA	TGTGCCAGCAGCGTAGAGTCAGGGGTATCCTACGAGCAGTACTTC	CASSVESGVSYEQYF
NA	TRBV28	TRBJ2-7	13	NA	TGTGCCAGCAGTTTGACCCCGCAGTACGAGCAGTACTTC	CASSLTPQYEQYF
NA	TRBV11-3	TRBJ1-1	14	NA	TGTGCCAGCAGCTTCATCGGGGGCGCGAGTGAAGCTTTCTTT	CASSFIGGASEAFF
NA	TRBV7-2	TRBJ2-3	15	NA	TGTGCCAGCGGATTGGGGGGGCCTACGGCAGATACGCAGTATTTT	CASGLGGPTADTQYF
NA	TRBV19	TRBJ2-1	15	NA	TGTGCCAGTAGTCTCGGGGACGGAAGTTACAATGAGCAGTTCTTC	CASSLGDGSYNEQFF
NA	TRBV27	TRBJ1-6	17	TRBD1	TGTGCCAGCAGGGGGACAGGGGGGATGACCTATAATTCACCCCTCCACTTT	CASRGTGGMTYNSPLHF
NA	TRBV6-1	TRBJ2-5	17	TRBD2	TGTGTCAGCAGTGTATTCGGGGGAACTAGCGGACAAGAGACCCAGTACTTC	CVSSVFGGTSGQETQYF
NA	TRBV4-1	TRBJ2-3	18	NA	TGCGCCAGCAGCCAAACTTGGGCGGGGGCCCTCAGCACAGATACGCAGTATTTT	CASSQTWAGALSTDTQYF
NA	TRBV14	TRBJ1-1	16	NA	TGTGCCAGCAGCCAAGATTGGGGACGGCTGAACACTGAAGCTTTCTTT	CASSQDWGRLNTEAFF